The rows below give T cell receptor beta chains drawn from one sample of a study of T cell responses to AZD1222 COVID-19 vaccine. Sequencing used immunoSEQ multiplex PCR; TCRdb keeps in-frame clones, though not all of them. The table lists just under 55,000 clones, roughly nine tenths of them singletons, with just under 2% in the top ten. The sequencing used peripheral blood, collected on day 0 of AZD1222 vaccination. These receptors originate from an adult in good health. The CDR3 runs from the conserved cysteine through the conserved F or W. A D gene is named only where the DNA matches it firmly. Clone sizes are given selectively: once, few, many, or a class where the clone is expanded.

J	V	size	length	D	CDR3	DNA
TRBJ1-2	TRBV2	-	13	-	CASSVQANYGYTF	TGTGCCAGCAGTGTTCAGGCTAACTATGGCTACACCTTC
TRBJ2-2	TRBV10-2	-	14	-	CASRQGSWTGELFF	TGCGCCAGCAGGCAGGGGAGCTGGACCGGGGAGCTGTTTTTT
TRBJ2-5	TRBV11-2	-	13	-	CASTMGPQETQYF	TGTGCCAGCACAATGGGCCCTCAAGAGACCCAGTACTTC
TRBJ2-2	TRBV19	-	15	TRBD1	CASRTGPWDTGELFF	TGTGCCAGTCGGACAGGGCCTTGGGACACCGGGGAGCTGTTTTTT
TRBJ2-7	TRBV7-9	-	14	TRBD1	CASSFGQGAREQYF	TGTGCCAGCAGCTTTGGGCAGGGGGCGCGGGAGCAGTACTTC
TRBJ2-5	TRBV5-4	-	14	TRBD2	CASSSGGVEETQYF	TGTGCCAGCAGCTCGGGAGGGGTGGAGGAGACCCAGTACTTC
TRBJ2-7	TRBV19	-	14	-	CASSISWGTPEQYF	TGTGCCAGTAGTATATCCTGGGGGACTCCTGAGCAGTACTTC
TRBJ1-1	TRBV12-3/TRBV12-4	once	11	-	CASSSITEAFF	TGTGCCAGCAGTTCAATAACTGAAGCTTTCTTT
TRBJ2-2	TRBV14	-	14	-	CASSQASGSGELFF	TGTGCCAGCAGCCAAGCCTCGGGGTCCGGGGAGCTGTTTTTT
TRBJ2-1	TRBV28	-	15	-	CASSIPGVADNEQFF	TGTGCCAGCAGTATCCCGGGAGTTGCTGACAATGAGCAGTTCTTC
TRBJ2-1	TRBV7-3	-	14	-	CASSWGQGSDEQFF	TGTGCCAGCAGCTGGGGGCAGGGTAGTGATGAGCAGTTCTTC
TRBJ1-5	TRBV15	-	14	-	CATSTGGLTQPQHF	TGTGCCACCAGCACGGGGGGACTGACTCAGCCCCAGCATTTT
TRBJ1-1	TRBV25-1	-	12	-	CASSGTISEAFF	TGTGCCAGCAGTGGGACTATTTCTGAAGCTTTCTTT
TRBJ1-2	TRBV27	-	15	-	CASSFYGPGDYGYTF	TGTGCCAGCAGTTTCTACGGACCGGGTGACTATGGCTACACCTTC
TRBJ2-3	TRBV5-1	-	15	TRBD2	CASSLGLAVTDTQYF	TGCGCCAGCAGCTTGGGACTAGCGGTAACAGATACGCAGTATTTT
TRBJ1-5	TRBV7-2	-	14	-	CASSPVGGNQPQHF	TGTGCCAGCAGCCCTGTGGGTGGCAATCAGCCCCAGCATTTT
TRBJ2-3	TRBV5-1	-	15	-	CASSLGNLRTDTQYF	TGCGCCAGCAGCTTGGGGAATCTACGGACAGATACGCAGTATTTT
TRBJ1-2	TRBV28	-	15	TRBD1	CASSSTGTGDYGYTF	TGTGCCAGCAGTTCGACCGGGACAGGGGACTATGGCTACACCTTC
TRBJ2-5	TRBV30	-	16	-	CAWSDTRGGTKETQYF	TGTGCCTGGAGTGACACAAGAGGGGGTACTAAGGAGACCCAGTACTTC
TRBJ1-2	TRBV7-3	-	13	TRBD1	CASSFGQGLGYTF	TGTGCCAGCAGCTTCGGACAGGGGCTTGGCTACACCTTC
TRBJ1-2	TRBV6-6	-	12	-	CASSYLRYGYTF	TGTGCCAGCAGTTACTTGCGCTATGGCTACACCTTC
TRBJ2-7	TRBV3-1/TRBV3-2	-	13	-	CASSQGGKSEQYF	TGTGCCAGCAGCCAAGGGGGAAAAAGTGAGCAGTACTTC